This T cell receptor (beta chain) was captured by sequencing in a study of blood T cell repertoires in COVID-19. About the research overall: From the United States, Italy and Spain came samples of acute and convalescent COVID-19. Sources were T cells, B-cell-depleted T cells, or PBMCs; the material itself was cDNA or gDNA.

Authors' analysis steps: Cell counts per sample came from amplifying reference gene primers. The repertoire was sequenced with immunoSEQ multiplex PCR; TCRdb's copy has only in-frame clones and lacks some. For V, J and clone size, that table is used; D and trimming come from the DNA. The sample lists hundreds of thousands of clones, approximately 77% occurring once. The CDR3 extends over 16 amino acids. After removal of 2 bases from V and 4 bases from J, the junction contained 8 bases not matched to a gene. In germline, CDR1 is LGHDT, CDR2 YNNKEL (reference sequence). Input material: peripheral blood. The chain couples TRBV3-1 (or the pseudogene TRBV3-2) to TRBJ1-1; TRBD1 matches at 9 bases. The sequence was obtained from a woman older than 75 with acute or convalescent COVID-19. The CDR3 sequence: CASSQHRGQATTEAFF. The DNA of the CDR3 is TGTGCCAGCAGCCAACACAGGGGGCAGGCCACCACTGAAGCTTTCTTT.